The 21 T cell receptor beta chains below come from one sample, sequenced in a study of CD8+CD57+ T cells in acquired aplastic anemia. Genomic DNA, serving as template, underwent TCR beta VDJ and CDR3 profiling. Each CDR3 protein gets one entry after TCRdb re-called the reads with MiXCR. The table has about 180,000 distinct CDR3 sequences, almost 50% seen once. Patients chosen for sequencing had CD8+CD57+ cells that had expanded, as shown by flow cytometry. Input material: sorted CD4+, CD8+, or CD8+CD57+ T cells (not recorded which) from PBMCs. The receptors originated from a human donor with aplastic anemia.

Points on this clonotype: This may arise from a read error, as a much more abundant clone is one base away. The rearrangement uses TRBV7-2 and TRBJ2-5; D gene uncertain. The CDR3 length is 13 residues. Germline V lookup: CDR1 SGHTA, CDR2 FQGNSA. With 8 bases removed from V and 4 bases from J, the gap between germline ends came to 14 bases. The CDR3 DNA sequence: TGTGCCAGCCTAATCGGGCAGCGAGAGACCCAGTACTTC. Its translation: CASLIGQRETQYF.

The chain is built from TRBV29-1 and TRBJ2-3; 8 positions agree with TRBD1. Trimming at V came to 7 bases and at J to 2 bases, leaving 8 bases not matched to a gene. This CDR3 spans 14 amino acids. CDR1 and CDR2 (germline): SQVTM, ANQGSEA. In DNA, the CDR3 is TGCAGCGGGGGGACAGGCCTATTCACAGATACGCAGTATTTT. Translated: CSGGTGLFTDTQYF.

This clonotype was counted at least ten times. The chain links TRBV20-1 to TRBJ1-6, with D possibly TRBD1 on 5 matching bases. In germline, CDR1 is DFQATT, CDR2 SNEGSKA (reference sequence). V lost 0 bases, J lost 13 bases, and 16 bases lay in between. CDR3 length equals 14 residues. Here the CDR3 DNA reads TGCAGTGCTAGAGATCTCCGGGGGTTTGAGCCCCTCCACTTT. It is translated as CSARDLRGFEPLHF.

The chain carries TRBV2 and TRBJ1-1, with D unclear. Trimming shortened V by 10 bases and J by 8 bases, and 8 bases separated the two germline ends. In germline, CDR1 is SNHLY, CDR2 FYNNEI. The CDR3 consists of 9 residues. Here the CDR3 reads CATGREAFF. DNA of the CDR3: TGTGCCACGGGGAGGGAAGCTTTCTTT.

The chain uses TRBV19 and TRBJ1-5; D call uncertain. CDR1 and CDR2 from the germline V gene are LNHDA and SQIVND (reference sequence). Trimming took off 7 bases at V and 6 bases at J, with 13 bases between the two ends. This CDR3 has 13 residues. The CDR3 bases are TGTGCCAGTAAGTTTCGTGGGTCTCAGCCCCAGCATTTT. Its translation: CASKFRGSQPQHF.

Worth noting for this clonotype: A much more abundant neighbour one base away suggests this may be a read error. V and J are TRBV9 and TRBJ2-6, with a weak D call TRBD2 (5 bases). The V and J ends lost 7 bases and 2 bases respectively, with 16 bases between them. The CDR3 covers 16 residues. Germline CDR1 is SGDLS and CDR2 is YYNGEE. Written as DNA, the CDR3 is TGTGCCAGCTCCCGCCAGGAGGTCCCTGGGGCCAACGTCCTGACTTTC. Translation gives CASSRQEVPGANVLTF.

The gene calls are TRBV10-3 and TRBJ1-1; tentative D call: TRBD1 (5 bases). The CDR3 is 14 amino acids. Looked up from germline, CDR1 is ENHRY and CDR2 is SYGVKD. The V gene lost 5 bases and the J gene lost 0 bases, with 10 bases spanning the gap. The CDR3 here is CAISQDNMNTEAFF. CDR3 nucleotide sequence: TGTGCCATCAGTCAGGACAACATGAACACTGAAGCTTTCTTT.

This clonotype was counted many times. This chain uses TRBV2 with TRBJ2-6; the match to TRBD1 covers 7 bases. The CDR3 length is 17 residues. CDR1 and CDR2 from the germline V gene are SNHLY and FYNNEI. V lost 4 bases to trimming and J lost 3 bases; unmatched junction nucleotides: 9. CDR3 coding DNA: TGTGCCAGCAGTGTCAGGGGGACGCTCTTTGGGGCCAACGTCCTGACTTTC. Amino acid sequence: CASSVRGTLFGANVLTF.

The J gene is TRBJ2-7, the V gene TRBV25-1, with D possibly being TRBD1 or TRBD2 (6 bases each). Trimming took 7 bases from V and 2 from J, leaving 12 bases between them. This CDR3 is built from 13 residues. The germline CDR1 and CDR2 sequences are MGHDK and SYGVNS. The CDR3 DNA reads as TGTGCCAGCATAGGGGGGCACCCCTACGAGCAGTACTTC. It yields the protein CASIGGHPYEQYF.

The J gene is TRBJ2-3, the V gene TRBV5-1, with 7 bases identical to TRBD1. The trim removed 4 bases at V and 3 bases at J, leaving 5 bases unmatched. This CDR3 spans 14 amino acids. Germline CDR1 SGHRS, CDR2 YFSETQ. This CDR3 is CASSTGQLTDTQYF. CDR3 DNA: TGCGCCAGCAGCACGGGACAGCTTACAGATACGCAGTATTTT.

Concerning this clonotype: A much larger clone lies one base from this, so it may be a read error. This chain connects TRBV9 to TRBJ2-3; no clear D gene. CDR3 length equals 14 residues. In germline, CDR1 is SGDLS, CDR2 YYNGEE. For the CDR3, the DNA is TGTGCCAGCAGCGTAATCGCCACCACAGATACGCAGTGTTTT. Translating gives CASSVIATTDTQCF.

The J gene is TRBJ2-3, the V gene TRBV20-1; 11 bases are a match to TRBD1. The length of the CDR3 is 14 residues. Germline V gene data show CDR1 as DFQATT and CDR2 as SNEGSKA (reference sequence). J lost 5 bases, V lost 4 bases, and 5 bases had no gene match. CDR3 coding DNA: TGCAGTGCTACCCCGGGACAGGGGGGAGATACGCAGTATTTT. This translates into CSATPGQGGDTQYF.

The chain uses TRBV25-1 and TRBJ1-1; a possible D gene is TRBD1 (5 bases). This CDR3 spans 15 amino acids. The V end lost 7 bases, the J end lost 2 bases, and 17 bases lay between the germline ends. In germline, CDR1 is MGHDK, CDR2 SYGVNS. CDR3 sequence: CASTSRSGVNTEAFF. In DNA, the CDR3 is TGTGCCAGCACCTCAAGGTCGGGGGTTAACACTGAAGCTTTCTTT.

The rearrangement links TRBV20-1 to TRBJ1-1; the D gene is possibly TRBD1 (5 bases). Per germline, CDR1 DFQATT and CDR2 SNEGSKA (reference sequence). This CDR3 is 11 amino acids long. CDR3 residues: CSLRGNTEAFF. CDR3 nucleotide sequence: TGCAGCCTTAGGGGGAACACTGAAGCTTTCTTT.

V usage is TRBV30 and J usage is TRBJ2-1; TRBD2 is a possible D gene (5 bases). The ends were cut back, 0 bases at V and 7 bases at J, with 10 bases in the middle. The germline V gene has CDR1 GTSNPN and CDR2 SVGIG (reference sequence). CDR3 size: 13 residues. In nucleotides, the CDR3 is TGTGCCTGGAGTGTACTAGGAGAGAATGAGCAGTTCTTC. It is translated as CAWSVLGENEQFF.

This clonotype has ten or more counts. V is TRBV19 and J is TRBJ2-3; tentatively, D is TRBD1 (5 bases). The V end lost 6 bases, the J end lost 2 bases, and 18 bases lay between the germline ends. Germline lookup yields CDR1 LNHDA and CDR2 SQIVND (reference sequence). This CDR3 is 16 amino acids long. The CDR3 is CASRWGGGRNTDTQYF. The CDR3 coding sequence is TGTGCCAGTAGATGGGGCGGCGGCAGAAACACAGATACGCAGTATTTT. Full variable domain (outside the CDR3, taken from reference TRBV19 and TRBJ2-3): DGGITQSPKYLFRKEGQNVTLSCEQNLNHDAMYWYRQDPGQGLRLIYYSQIVNDFQKGDIAEGYSVSREKKESFPLTVTSAQKNPTAFYLCASRWGGGRNTDTQYFGPGTRLTVL.

This chain connects TRBV20-1 to TRBJ2-5; 7 bases are a match to TRBD1. Germline loops: CDR1 DFQATT, CDR2 SNEGSKA (reference sequence). CDR3 size: 14 residues. Losses at the gene ends were 6 bases for V and 1 base for J; bases not matched to a gene: 8. The CDR3 region is CSALQTGTQETQYF. CDR3 sequence (DNA): TGCAGTGCCCTTCAGACAGGGACCCAAGAGACCCAGTACTTC.

V is TRBV20-1 and J is TRBJ2-7; 11 nucleotides line up with TRBD2. The CDR3 is made up of 14 amino acids. Germline V lookup: CDR1 DFQATT, CDR2 SNEGSKA (reference sequence). The ends lost 3 bases at V and 7 bases at J; junction bases unmatched: 8. The CDR3 loop reads CSARKTGTSGEQYF. CDR3 DNA sequence: TGCAGTGCTAGGAAAACCGGGACTAGCGGAGAGCAGTACTTC.

The chain is built from TRBV7-9 and TRBJ1-2, with 11 bases lining up with TRBD1. The CDR3 runs to 15 residues. Germline V CDR1 and CDR2: SEHNR, FQNEAQ (reference sequence). The J segment lost 6 bases and the V segment lost 6 bases, leaving 9 bases of the junction unmatched. In nucleotides, the CDR3 is TGTGCCAGCAGACGCGGACAGGGGGCGCAGAATGGCTACACCTTC. It codes for CASRRGQGAQNGYTF. Based on the CDR3 plus reference TRBV7-9 and TRBJ1-2, the full variable domain is DTGVSQNPRHKITKRGQNVTFRCDPISEHNRLYWYRQTLGQGPEFLTYFQNEAQLEKSRLLSDRFSAERPKGSFSTLEIQRTEQGDSAMYLCASRRGQGAQNGYTFGSGTRLTVV.

This clonotype was seen a few times. The J gene is TRBJ2-7, the V gene TRBV10-2; D ambiguous. The CDR3 loop spans 12 amino acids. Germline V CDR1 and CDR2: WSHSY, SAAADI. Between the trimmed V and J ends, which lost 4 bases and 3 bases, there was a span of 7 bases. CDR3 protein: CASSVGRYEQYF. CDR3 DNA sequence: TGCGCCAGCAGTGTTGGTCGCTACGAGCAGTACTTC.

This clonotype was observed a handful of times. The chain carries TRBV15 and TRBJ2-5; possibly TRBD1 for D (5 bases). This CDR3 has 15 residues. Germline V gene sequence: CDR1 LNHNV, CDR2 YYDKDF (reference sequence). V was clipped by 6 bases and J by 5 bases, with 19 bases between them. For the CDR3, the DNA is TGTGCCACCAGTGGCCCCAACAGGTATTCGGAGACCCAGTACTTC. Translating gives CATSGPNRYSETQYF.